This is a list of T cell receptor beta chains from one sample in a study of blood T cells in healthy people across ages. TCRdb passed the 5' RACE reads through MiXCR, listing each CDR3 protein once. The data contain some 1.4 million distinct CDR3 sequences, 42% of them singletons. Sequenced material: blood. The source is a woman aged 18-35 years in good health. Each CDR3 is given with its conserved first and last residue. D genes are given only for firm matches. Some rows mark clone size as missing; the rest say once, few, many or name a class of expanded clone.

D	V	J	size	DNA	CDR3
-	TRBV5-5	TRBJ2-7	few	TGTGCCAGCAGCTTGCAATTCGGGACATTGACCTACGAGCAGTACTTC	CASSLQFGTLTYEQYF
-	TRBV12-3/TRBV12-4	TRBJ1-4	-	TGTGCCAGCAGTTTTCTTCTGGAAGGGGGAAGGTATGGAAAACTGTTTTTT	CASSFLLEGGRYGKLFF
-	TRBV20-1	TRBJ1-5	-	TGCAGTGCTACTCCAGTTAATCAGCCCCAGCATTTT	CSATPVNQPQHF
-	TRBV7-2	TRBJ2-7	-	TGTGCCAGCAGCTTAGCGGCCGGGGCTCCCGAGCAGTACTTC	CASSLAAGAPEQYF
-	TRBV27	TRBJ2-7	few	TGTGCCAGCAGACCGGACGGATTCTACGAGCAGTACTTC	CASRPDGFYEQYF
-	TRBV5-4	TRBJ2-7	-	TGTGCCAGCAGCAACGACAACAGGGCCTACGAGCAGTACTTC	CASSNDNRAYEQYF
TRBD1	TRBV6-1	TRBJ1-2	few	TGTGCCAGCATGACCAGGGGGGTAGGGGCTGGCTACACCTTC	CASMTRGVGAGYTF
TRBD2	TRBV5-1	TRBJ2-3	once	TGCGCCAGCAGCTTGGCTAGCGGCCGTACGCAGTATTTT	CASSLASGRTQYF
TRBD2	TRBV11-2	TRBJ2-3	-	TGTGCCAGCATCAAGACTAGCGGGGGGCTCAGCACAGATACGCAGTATTTT	CASIKTSGGLSTDTQYF
-	TRBV28	TRBJ2-3	few	TGTGCCAGCACGGACCTGGGGGATACGCAGTATTTT	CASTDLGDTQYF
TRBD1	TRBV28	TRBJ1-5	-	TGTGCCAGCAGTTTGCCAGAGACCTCAGGGGGCCAGCCCCAGCATTTT	CASSLPETSGGQPQHF
-	TRBV2	TRBJ1-5	-	TGTGCCAGCAGTTGGCAGGAGGTCAGAGAGCCCCAGCATTTT	CASSWQEVREPQHF
TRBD1	TRBV5-1	TRBJ1-1	-	TGCGCCAGCAGCAAACCGACAGGGTTCGACACTGAAGCTTTCTTT	CASSKPTGFDTEAFF
-	TRBV14	TRBJ1-4	-	TGTGCCAGCAGCCAAGAAGGGGCGACTAATGAAAAACTGTTTTTT	CASSQEGATNEKLFF
-	TRBV4-1	TRBJ1-1	-	TGCGCCAGCACCCAACCGGACGGCTACACTGAAGCTTTCTTT	CASTQPDGYTEAFF
-	TRBV29-1	TRBJ2-1	many	TGCAGCGTTGTTTCCCTCACAAGCTCCTACAATGAGCAGTTCTTC	CSVVSLTSSYNEQFF
-	TRBV20-1	TRBJ2-5	-	TGCAGTGCTAGAACTGCGGGACAGCGTCAAGAGACCCAGTACTTC	CSARTAGQRQETQYF
TRBD2	TRBV5-1	TRBJ2-1	-	TGCGCCAGCAGGGCTAGCGGGGGGCCGGTATTAAATGAGCAGTTCTTC	CASRASGGPVLNEQFF
-	TRBV28	TRBJ2-7	-	TGTGCCAGCAGTTTACCCATCCGGGGCTCCTACGAGCAGTACTTC	CASSLPIRGSYEQYF
-	TRBV23-1	TRBJ2-1	-	TGCGCCAGCAGTCACAGGACTCCCGAACGCCCCTACAATGAGCAGTTCTTC	CASSHRTPERPYNEQFF
-	TRBV5-1	TRBJ2-1	few	TGCGCCAGCATCAGTACCAATATGCGCGAGCAGTTCTTC	CASISTNMREQFF
TRBD1	TRBV20-1	TRBJ2-7	-	TGCAGTGCTAGTTTGGGCCCAAGGACAGGCTTCTCCTACGAGCAGTACTTC	CSASLGPRTGFSYEQYF
-	TRBV4-2	TRBJ1-3	-	TGTGCCAGCAGCCCCAGGAAGGCGGTCTTCTCTGGAAACACCATATATTTT	CASSPRKAVFSGNTIYF
TRBD1	TRBV9	TRBJ2-7	few	TGTGCCAGCAGCGCAGGGGGCCTTAGCTACGAGCAGTACTTC	CASSAGGLSYEQYF
-	TRBV10-3	TRBJ2-3	-	TGTGCCATCAGTGAGTCGCCGGAGGATACGCAGTGTTTT	CAISESPEDTQCF
-	TRBV10-3	TRBJ2-3	many	TGTGCCATCAAACCAGCAGACACAGATACGCAGTATTTT	CAIKPADTDTQYF
TRBD2	TRBV27	TRBJ2-7	few	TGTGCCAGCAGTTTAACTAGGACTAGCGGGAACGAGCAGTACTTC	CASSLTRTSGNEQYF
-	TRBV6-5	TRBJ1-5	-	TGTGCCAGCAGTAGTACCGAGGGAATCAATCAGCCCCAGCATTTT	CASSSTEGINQPQHF
-	TRBV5-5	TRBJ2-5	-	TGTGCCAGCAGCTTGGAGTTGCTAGTGCAAGAGACCCAGTACTTC	CASSLELLVQETQYF
TRBD1	TRBV27	TRBJ1-5	-	TGTGCCAGCAGTTTATCGGGGACAGCCCGCAATCAGCCCCAGCATTTT	CASSLSGTARNQPQHF
-	TRBV5-1	TRBJ2-5	-	TGCGCCAGCAGCTTGACAGGGAGAACGGGGGAGACCCAGTACTTC	CASSLTGRTGETQYF
TRBD1	TRBV20-1	TRBJ1-2	-	TGCAGTGCCGAGGGGGCGTCTAATGGCTACACCTTC	CSAEGASNGYTF
TRBD2	TRBV20-1	TRBJ2-1	few	TGCAGTGCTAGTACTTGGGAACTAGCGGGAGAGGGGTCCTACAATGAGCAGTTCTTC	CSASTWELAGEGSYNEQFF
TRBD1	TRBV11-2	TRBJ2-5	few	TGTGCCAGCAGCTTATACCTGGACAGGTTAGGCGAGACCCAGTACTTC	CASSLYLDRLGETQYF
TRBD1	TRBV11-2	TRBJ2-7	few	TGTGCCAGCAGCTTTACGACAGGGAACTCCTACGAGCAGTACTTC	CASSFTTGNSYEQYF
TRBD2	TRBV4-1	TRBJ2-3	-	TGCACCAGCAGCCAAGTGTTAGCGGGGGTCACAGATACGCAGTATTTT	CTSSQVLAGVTDTQYF
TRBD1	TRBV24-1	TRBJ2-7	-	TGTGCCACCAGTGGTTTGGGACAGGCCAATGAGCAGTACTTC	CATSGLGQANEQYF
-	TRBV6-5	TRBJ2-3	few	TGTGCCAGCAGGCACAAGGGTACGCAGTATTTT	CASRHKGTQYF
TRBD1	TRBV7-9	TRBJ2-1	few	TGTGCCAGCGGGGTAGGGTATGGGACAGTATACAATGAGCAGTTCTTC	CASGVGYGTVYNEQFF
-	TRBV5-1	TRBJ2-5	few	TGCGCCAGCAGCTTGGTTGGACAGACACAAGAGACCCAGTACTTC	CASSLVGQTQETQYF
TRBD1	TRBV28	TRBJ2-7	-	TGTGCCAGCAGCCAGGTCACAGGGGAAACCCACGAGCAGTACTTC	CASSQVTGETHEQYF
-	TRBV15	TRBJ2-1	-	TGTGCCACCAGCAGAGATTTCGCGGAGGTTCAGTTCTTC	CATSRDFAEVQFF
TRBD1	TRBV3-1	TRBJ1-2	few	TGTGCCAGCAGCCAAGATAATAGGGGGCAAGAGTACACCTTC	CASSQDNRGQEYTF
TRBD2	TRBV2	TRBJ2-2	once	TGTGCCAGCAAGGGACTAGCGGGATCCGCCGGGGAGCTGTTTTTT	CASKGLAGSAGELFF
-	TRBV5-5	TRBJ1-2	-	TGTGCCAGCAGCCAACTATCGGGTCTTTCACACTATGGCTACACCTTC	CASSQLSGLSHYGYTF
TRBD1	TRBV5-1	TRBJ1-5	few	TGCGCCAGCAGCCGGACAGGAGTTGGCAATCAGCCCCAGCATTTT	CASSRTGVGNQPQHF
-	TRBV7-2	TRBJ2-3	-	TGTGCCAGCAGCCCAGACATCTCCACAGATACGCAGTATTTT	CASSPDISTDTQYF
-	TRBV10-3	TRBJ2-3	few	TGTGCCATCAGTGAGTCGACTGCGCTGGGGGATACGCAGTATTTT	CAISESTALGDTQYF
TRBD2	TRBV20-1	TRBJ2-5	few	TGCAGTGCTGGCTCTAGCGGAAAGAAACAAGAGACCCAGTACTTC	CSAGSSGKKQETQYF
-	TRBV5-1	TRBJ2-4	few	TGCGCCAGCAGCAGAAATAATAATAACATTCAGTACTTC	CASSRNNNNIQYF
-	TRBV10-3	TRBJ1-2	-	TGTGCCATCAGTGAAACTGGGGGAGAGGTGGGCGATGGCTACACCTTC	CAISETGGEVGDGYTF
TRBD1	TRBV10-3	TRBJ2-1	-	TGTGCCATCATCACAGGGGGCCCTCCCTACGAGCAGTTCTTC	CAIITGGPPYEQFF
TRBD2	TRBV20-1	TRBJ2-3	few	TGCAGTGCCCAGCGGGGTGTAGCGGGAGTCTTTCGTTACACAGATACGCAGTATTTT	CSAQRGVAGVFRYTDTQYF
TRBD1	TRBV5-5	TRBJ1-2	few	TGTGCCAGCAGGATGGGGGAGGGGGCCTATGGCTACACCTTC	CASRMGEGAYGYTF